This TCR beta chain was documented in a study of metastatic and nonmetastatic thyroid tumors. Study as a whole: Where malignant and benign thyroid patients were concerned, repertoires were compared across blood and tumor or nodule tissue.

Thyroid surgery was preceded by no treatment in any patient. This clone was detected many times. This CDR3 is built from 19 residues. The germline V gene has CDR1 SGHRS and CDR2 YFSETQ. The germline V and J ends were trimmed by 4 bases and 6 bases, with 30 bases remaining between them. How the authors handled the data: Using the CDR3 differences seen across clinicopathological groups, the authors built a distant-metastasis classifier for papillary thyroid cancer, which was meant to discriminate distant-metastatic patients. TCRdb used MiXCR to call clones anew from the PCR reads. The V and J calls and clone size come from TCRdb's table, not from the authors' own analysis. The sample includes about 70,000 clones, 18% of them seen just once.

This TCR derives from a female donor with papillary thyroid cancer or a benign thyroid nodule (not recorded which). Some clones in this sample may be carry-over from other donors' samples. The J gene is TRBJ2-3, the V gene TRBV5-1; tentatively, D is TRBD2 (5 bases). The sample taken for sequencing was blood. This chain's CDR3 is CASSPQRGRRREPRDTQYF. The DNA for the CDR3 is TGCGCCAGCAGCCCCCAACGGGGTAGGCGACGCGAGCCCCGCGATACGCAGTATTTT.